This TCR beta chain was sequenced for a study of blood T cell repertoires in COVID-19. The CDR3 length is 17 residues. The assay was immunoSEQ multiplex PCR, and TCRdb's table has in-frame clones only and misses some. The sample yields some 68,000 clones, roughly nine tenths seen once. The gene calls are TRBV21-1 and TRBJ2-7; TRBD1 was called by the table and not checked on the DNA. TRBV21-1 is shown as a pseudogene. The sequence came from a man in his fifties with active COVID-19. The source material was peripheral blood. CDR3 DNA sequence: TGTGCCAGCAGCCCTACTCGACGACAGGTTCTCTCCTACGAGCAGTACTTC. Its translation: CASSPTRRQVLSYEQYF.